These 21 T cell receptor beta chains were sequenced from one sample in a study of cytomegalovirus exposure and HLA in healthy donors (dated 2017 in TCRdb). Libraries were built with the immunoSEQ multiplex PCR assay. As stored in TCRdb, this immuneACCESS dataset retains in-frame rearrangements with V and J assigned. A fraction of the clones does not appear; measured against another copy, unresolved V genes explain less than half of the discrepancy, and the remainder lacks a known reason. This sample holds tens of thousands of clones; more than 90% were observed only once. Together, the top ten hold about 1% of the sample. Material for sequencing was PBMCs. All receptors derive from a young man in good health and CMV-seronegative.

V and J are TRBV28 and TRBJ2-7; 9 bases are shared with TRBD1. The V gene end was trimmed by 6 bases and the J gene end by 7 bases; junction bases not matched to a gene: 16. Germline V CDR1 and CDR2: MDHEN, SYDVKM. The CDR3 sequence is 16 residues long. CDR3 sequence (DNA): TGTGCCAGCAGATCCCCCGAAGGGACAGGGAATGGTGAGCAGTACTTC. This sequence encodes CASRSPEGTGNGEQYF.

The chain combines TRBV6-6 with TRBJ1-5, with D possibly TRBD1 on 5 matching bases. CDR1 is MNHNY, CDR2 SVGAGI, per germline (reference sequence). V was cut by 1 base and J by 1 base, with 11 bases left in between. The CDR3 loop spans 16 amino acids. The CDR3 here is CASSYYRPGSNQPQHF. In DNA, the CDR3 is TGTGCCAGCAGTTACTACCGTCCAGGGAGCAATCAGCCCCAGCATTTT.

The rearrangement joins TRBV6-5 to TRBJ2-7; 7 nucleotides line up with TRBD2. The CDR3 is made up of 12 amino acids. V lost 5 bases to trimming and J lost 6 bases; unmatched junction nucleotides: 4. Germline V gene data show CDR1 as MNHEY and CDR2 as SVGAGI. CDR3 loop: CASSRGVSEQYF. In DNA, the CDR3 is TGTGCCAGCAGTCGGGGGGTGAGCGAGCAGTACTTC.

CDR3 residues: CASSIQIGTSANYEQFF. CDR3 DNA sequence: TGTGCCAGTAGTATTCAGATCGGGACTAGCGCAAACTATGAGCAGTTCTTC. The chain recombines TRBV19 with TRBJ2-1; 10 bases agree with TRBD2. Germline CDR1 LNHDA, CDR2 SQIVND (reference sequence). There are 17 residues in the CDR3. V lost 3 bases, J lost 8 bases, and 13 bases stayed unmatched.

The chain joins TRBV18 to TRBJ2-7; 9 positions match TRBD2. V shed 6 bases and J 0 bases; nucleotides not matched to a gene: 3. Per the germline V gene, CDR1 is KGHSH and CDR2 is LQKENI. CDR3 length: 14 residues. CDR3: CASSRGGNSYEQYF. Here the CDR3 DNA reads TGTGCCAGCTCGCGGGGGGGGAACTCCTACGAGCAGTACTTC.

The chain carries TRBV29-1 and TRBJ2-1, with 15 bases matching TRBD2. This CDR3 region has 15 residues. Germline CDR1 and CDR2: SQVTM and ANQGSEA. Trimming took 3 bases from V and 10 from J; bases not matched to a gene: 7. CDR3 sequence (DNA): TGCAGCGTTGAGAAGGGACTAGCGGGAGGATACGAGCAGTTCTTC. Its protein product is CSVEKGLAGGYEQFF.

The rearrangement links TRBV27 to TRBJ2-1; no reliable D call. The CDR3 runs to 13 residues. Between the trimmed V and J ends, which lost 7 bases and 9 bases, there was a span of 16 bases. Germline-derived CDR1 and CDR2 are MNHEY and SMNVEV (reference sequence). The CDR3 region has the DNA TGTGCCAGCAAAAGGAGCGCGGTTACTGAGCAGTTCTTC. This translates into CASKRSAVTEQFF.

This clone appeared once. The V gene is TRBV19, the J gene TRBJ2-7; TRBD2 aligns across 7 bases. From germline, CDR1 is LNHDA and CDR2 SQIVND (reference sequence). The trim removed 5 bases at V and 3 bases at J, leaving 7 bases unmatched. This CDR3 has 14 amino acids. The CDR3 loop reads CASSAIGGIYEQYF. The DNA for the CDR3 is TGTGCCAGTAGTGCGATCGGGGGGATCTACGAGCAGTACTTC.

This clone was seen only a few times. DNA of the CDR3: TGTGCCAGCAGTGAGGGACAGGGATATCAGCCCCAGCATTTT. The encoded protein is CASSEGQGYQPQHF. V is TRBV2 and J is TRBJ1-5; the match to TRBD1 covers 9 bases. The ends lost 3 bases at V and 5 bases at J; junction bases unmatched: 2. The CDR3 totals 14 residues. Germline V gene sequence: CDR1 SNHLY, CDR2 FYNNEI.

This chain links TRBV4-3 with TRBJ2-2; perhaps TRBD2 as D (5 bases). Trimming left V 1 base short and J 6 bases short, with 15 bases between. Germline-derived CDR1 and CDR2 are LGHNA and YSLEER. The CDR3 loop spans 16 amino acids. This CDR3 is CASSQGRDQKAGELFF. Here the CDR3 DNA reads TGCGCCAGCAGCCAAGGACGGGATCAAAAAGCCGGGGAGCTGTTTTTT.

This clone was recorded a few times. The chain links TRBV9 to TRBJ2-3; 7 positions match TRBD2. This CDR3 region has 14 residues. Unmatched junction bases numbered 2, after V lost 0 bases and J lost 4 bases. Germline CDR1 and CDR2: SGDLS and YYNGEE. The CDR3 nucleotides are TGTGCCAGCAGCGTAGGTGCGGGAGCAGATACGCAGTATTTT. Its protein is CASSVGAGADTQYF.

V is TRBV27 and J is TRBJ2-1; 9 bases agree with TRBD2. CDR1 and CDR2 from the germline V gene are MNHEY and SMNVEV (reference sequence). The junction had 12 bases not matched to a gene; V was cut back by 7 bases and J by 8 bases. CDR3 size: 15 residues. CDR3 sequence: CASNTSGSWRDEQFF. The CDR3 DNA follows: TGTGCCAGCAATACTAGCGGGTCGTGGCGTGATGAGCAGTTCTTC.

This rearrangement joins TRBV5-6 to TRBJ2-1; TRBD2 aligns across 11 bases. The germline V gene has CDR1 SGHDT and CDR2 YYEEEE. Trimming took 1 base from V and 13 from J; bases not matched to a gene: 10. The CDR3 runs to 15 residues. Here the CDR3 reads CASSLYLLAGGRQFF. CDR3 sequence (DNA): TGTGCCAGCAGCTTGTATCTCCTAGCGGGAGGCCGCCAGTTCTTC.

In regard to this clone: Mismatch with germline at one junction end may stem from a read error. The chain uses TRBV7-7 and TRBJ2-1, with D perhaps TRBD1 (5 bases). The CDR3 consists of 15 residues. The germline V gene has CDR1 SSHAT and CDR2 FNYEAQ (reference sequence). In DNA form, the CDR3 reads TGTGCTAGCAGCTTGGACCCTGACAGAAACAATGAGCAGTTCTTC. Translating gives CASSLDPDRNNEQFF.

This clone was seen only once. This chain joins TRBV5-6 and TRBJ1-1; perhaps TRBD1 as D (6 bases). Trimming removed 4 bases at V and 4 bases at J, with 17 bases between. From germline, CDR1 is SGHDT and CDR2 YYEEEE. The CDR3 is 15 residues long. CDR3 loop: CASSPQGNGFTEAFF. The CDR3 DNA reads TGTGCCAGCAGCCCACAGGGAAACGGGTTCACTGAAGCTTTCTTT.

On this clone itself: Germline and junction disagree at one end, which may indicate a read error. This rearrangement joins TRBV7-7 to TRBJ2-5; TRBD1 matches 10 bases. The CDR3 totals 17 residues. CDR1 and CDR2 (germline): SSHAT, FNYEAQ (reference sequence). The CDR3 here is CASSLAAGTGDQETQYF. In DNA form, the CDR3 reads TGTGCTAGCAGCTTAGCTGCCGGGACAGGGGATCAAGAGACCCAGTACTTC.

V is TRBV28 and J is TRBJ2-1; 9 bases match TRBD1. The CDR3 length is 14 residues. Germline-derived CDR1 and CDR2 are MDHEN and SYDVKM. The junction had 6 bases not matched to a gene; V was cut back by 4 bases and J by 8 bases. CDR3 sequence reads: CASSWTGVGDEQFF. The CDR3 nucleotides read TGTGCCAGCAGTTGGACAGGGGTAGGAGATGAGCAGTTCTTC.

V and J are TRBV19 and TRBJ2-3; no firm D call. The CDR3 length is 14 residues. Germline V gene sequence: CDR1 LNHDA, CDR2 SQIVND (reference sequence). Trimming removed 10 bases at V and 1 base at J, with 15 bases between. The CDR3 loop is CATETRQGTDTQYF. In DNA form, the CDR3 reads TGTGCCACTGAGACCCGGCAGGGCACAGATACGCAGTATTTT. The variable domain in full, with the rest retrieved from reference TRBV19 and TRBJ2-3, is DGGITQSPKYLFRKEGQNVTLSCEQNLNHDAMYWYRQDPGQGLRLIYYSQIVNDFQKGDIAEGYSVSREKKESFPLTVTSAQKNPTAFYLCATETRQGTDTQYFGPGTRLTVL.

This rearrangement joins TRBV19 to TRBJ2-2; 7 nucleotides line up with TRBD1. The CDR3 runs to 15 residues. The germline V gene encodes CDR1 LNHDA and CDR2 SQIVND (reference sequence). The ends lost 5 bases at V and 2 bases at J; junction bases unmatched: 5. The CDR3 protein is CASSLRQGNTGELFF. In nucleotides, the CDR3 is TGTGCCAGTAGTCTCCGACAGGGCAACACCGGGGAGCTGTTTTTT. The full variable domain, completed using reference TRBV19 and TRBJ2-2, is DGGITQSPKYLFRKEGQNVTLSCEQNLNHDAMYWYRQDPGQGLRLIYYSQIVNDFQKGDIAEGYSVSREKKESFPLTVTSAQKNPTAFYLCASSLRQGNTGELFFGEGSRLTVL.

The rearrangement uses TRBV6-5 and TRBJ2-1; TRBD2 matches 10 bases. The CDR3 contains 15 residues. The V gene's germline CDR1 is MNHEY and CDR2 SVGAGI. The V gene end was trimmed by 0 bases and the J gene end by 7 bases; junction bases not matched to a gene: 3. CDR3 DNA: TGTGCCAGCAGTTACTCAGCGGGAGGGCCTAATGAGCAGTTCTTC. This translates into CASSYSAGGPNEQFF.

This chain joins TRBV28 and TRBJ2-7; D may be TRBD1 (5 bases). CDR1 and CDR2 from the germline V gene are MDHEN and SYDVKM. This CDR3 is built from 14 residues. V lost 6 bases and J 8 bases, leaving 20 bases between the germline ends. As DNA, the CDR3 is TGTGCCAGCAGCCCCCCTGCCGACAGATCCAAGCAGTACTTC. This gives the protein CASSPPADRSKQYF.